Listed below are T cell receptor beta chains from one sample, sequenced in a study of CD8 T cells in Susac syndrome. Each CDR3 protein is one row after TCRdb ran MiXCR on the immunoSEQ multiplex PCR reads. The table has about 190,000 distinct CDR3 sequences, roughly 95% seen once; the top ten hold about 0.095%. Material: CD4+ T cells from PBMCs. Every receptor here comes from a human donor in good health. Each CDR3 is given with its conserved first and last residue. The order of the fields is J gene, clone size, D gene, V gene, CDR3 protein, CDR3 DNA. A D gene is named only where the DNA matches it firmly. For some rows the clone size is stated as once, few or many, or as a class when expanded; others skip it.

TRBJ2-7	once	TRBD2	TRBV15	CATSRAKLAAYEQYF	TGTGCCACCAGCAGGGCTAAACTAGCGGCCTACGAGCAGTACTTC
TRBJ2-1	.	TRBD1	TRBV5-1	CASSFADRVNEQFF	TGCGCCAGCAGCTTTGCCGACAGGGTCAATGAGCAGTTCTTC
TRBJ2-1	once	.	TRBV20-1	CSVLTGAATYNEQFF	TGCAGTGTCCTAACCGGGGCAGCTACCTACAATGAGCAGTTCTTC
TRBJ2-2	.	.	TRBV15	CATRDSYTGELFF	TGTGCCACCAGGGACAGCTACACCGGGGAGCTGTTTTTT
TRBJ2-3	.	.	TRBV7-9	CASKWAGARDTQYF	TGTGCCAGCAAGTGGGCGGGGGCCAGGGATACGCAGTATTTT
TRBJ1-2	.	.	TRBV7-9	CASSNYDPLNYGYTF	TGTGCCAGCAGCAACTATGACCCCCTAAACTATGGCTACACCTTC
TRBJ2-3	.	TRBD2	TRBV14	CASSRELAISTDTQYF	TGTGCCAGCAGCCGGGAACTAGCGATCAGCACAGATACGCAGTATTTT
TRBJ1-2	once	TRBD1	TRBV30	CACPDRGHGYTF	TGTGCCTGCCCCGACAGGGGGCATGGCTACACCTTC
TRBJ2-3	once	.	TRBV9	CASSGRVPSTDTQYF	TGTGCCAGCAGCGGAAGGGTCCCGAGCACAGATACGCAGTATTTT
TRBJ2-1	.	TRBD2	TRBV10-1	CASSESSSGGAKNEQFF	TGCGCCAGCAGTGAGTCCAGTAGCGGGGGGGCGAAGAATGAGCAGTTCTTC
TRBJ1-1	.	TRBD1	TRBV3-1	CASTAGQGLGTEAFF	TGTGCCAGCACGGCGGGACAGGGTTTAGGCACTGAAGCTTTCTTT
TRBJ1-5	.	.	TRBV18	CASSPGVNQPQHF	TGTGCCAGCTCACCAGGGGTTAATCAGCCCCAGCATTTT
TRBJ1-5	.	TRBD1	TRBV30	CAWTDRADQPQHF	TGTGCCTGGACTGACAGGGCCGATCAGCCCCAGCATTTT
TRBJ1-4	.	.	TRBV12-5	CASGPPSDEKLFF	TGTGCTAGTGGCCCCCCTAGCGATGAAAAACTGTTTTTT
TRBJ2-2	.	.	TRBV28	CASRAGRMGELFF	TGTGCCAGCAGGGCGGGACGGATGGGGGAGCTGTTTTTT
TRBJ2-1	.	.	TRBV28	CASSSYSGPNNEQFF	TGTGCCAGCAGTTCCTACAGCGGCCCTAACAATGAGCAGTTCTTC
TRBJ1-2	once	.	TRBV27	CASSMPPGGYTF	TGTGCCAGCAGTATGCCCCCGGGGGGCTACACCTTC